What follows are 18 T cell receptor beta chains derived from one specimen sequenced in a study of cytomegalovirus exposure and HLA in healthy donors. The table came from immunoSEQ multiplex PCR; TCRdb's copy has only in-frame clones and leaves some out. Of some 170,000 clones in the sample, approximately 86% were seen once. What was sequenced was PBMCs. The receptors originated from a man between 18 and 35 years old in good health and CMV-seropositive.

To note about this clone: Other DNA sequences in the same sample also yield this CDR3. CDR3 sequence: CASSLRGQPQHF. CDR3 in DNA: TGTGCCAGCAGTTTAAGAGGTCAGCCCCAGCATTTT. The J gene is TRBJ1-5, the V gene TRBV27; D gene unclear. Germline V gene data show CDR1 as MNHEY and CDR2 as SMNVEV (reference sequence). The CDR3 has 12 residues. V lost 2 bases, J lost 6 bases, and 5 bases lay in between.

The table lists this clone with a few counts. The chain uses TRBV28 and TRBJ2-7; D is uncertain. The germline gives CDR1 MDHEN, CDR2 SYDVKM. The CDR3 covers 14 residues. The V gene lost 5 bases and the J gene lost 7 bases, with 18 bases spanning the gap. In DNA form, the CDR3 reads TGTGCCAGCAGTCCCGGCGGCACTACCGGGGAGCAGTACTTC. The encoded protein is CASSPGGTTGEQYF.

The V and J genes are TRBV5-1 and TRBJ1-3; D is unresolved. CDR1 is SGHRS and CDR2 is YFSETQ in the germline V gene. V was clipped by 7 bases and J by 2 bases, with 10 bases between them. The CDR3 sequence is 13 residues long. The CDR3 sequence: CASAGEAGNTIYF. CDR3 nucleotide sequence: TGCGCCAGCGCTGGGGAGGCTGGAAACACCATATATTTT.

V usage is TRBV2 and J usage is TRBJ2-2, with 8 nucleotides matching TRBD1. With V trimmed by 2 bases and J by 7 bases, 6 bases remained unmatched. In germline, CDR1 is SNHLY, CDR2 FYNNEI. CDR3 length: 15 residues. This CDR3 is CASSEWTGFVGELFF. The CDR3 DNA reads TGTGCCAGCAGTGAATGGACAGGGTTTGTCGGGGAGCTGTTTTTT.

This chain uses TRBV5-1 with TRBJ2-1; 7 bases are shared with TRBD2. From germline, CDR1 is SGHRS and CDR2 YFSETQ. The CDR3 is made up of 16 amino acids. V shed 4 bases and J 5 bases; nucleotides not matched to a gene: 12. As DNA, the CDR3 is TGCGCCAGCAGCCGTCTGAGCAGCGGGGAAAACAATGAGCAGTTCTTC. It encodes CASSRLSSGENNEQFF. Complete variable domain (other parts from reference TRBV5-1 and TRBJ2-1): KAGVTQTPRYLIKTRGQQVTLSCSPISGHRSVSWYQQTPGQGLQFLFEYFSETQRNKGNFPGRFSGRQFSNSRSEMNVSTLELGDSALYLCASSRLSSGENNEQFFGPGTRLTVL.

This clone was counted a single time. The chain is built from TRBV10-2 and TRBJ1-1; 10 bases line up with TRBD1. Germline V gene sequence: CDR1 WSHSY, CDR2 SAAADI. V shed 6 bases, J shed 5 bases, and the junction held 9 bases outside the gene matches. The CDR3 is 15 residues long. The CDR3, as DNA: TGCGCCAGCAGCAGAGCCGGGACAGGGGAAACTGAAGCTTTCTTT. It is translated as CASSRAGTGETEAFF.

The chain links TRBV18 to TRBJ2-6; 7 bases are a match to TRBD1. J gave up 0 bases and V 3 bases, and 5 bases lay outside the gene matches. The CDR3 length is 17 residues. The germline CDR1 and CDR2 sequences are KGHSH and LQKENI. CDR3 nucleotide sequence: TGTGCCAGCTCACCGCTAGGGGGCGTCTCTGGGGCCAACGTCCTGACTTTC. Amino acids: CASSPLGGVSGANVLTF.

This chain uses TRBV2 with TRBJ2-5; D possibly corresponds to TRBD1 (5 bases). Between the trimmed V and J ends, which lost 11 bases and 5 bases, there was a span of 12 bases. This CDR3 comprises 11 residues. Germline CDR1 and CDR2: SNHLY and FYNNEI. Here the CDR3 DNA reads TGTGCCCAAAGGGGTTTGGAGACCCAGTACTTC. Its protein is CAQRGLETQYF.

This chain uses TRBV7-9 with TRBJ1-2, with a tentative D call TRBD1 (5 bases). CDR3 length: 14 residues. V lost 3 bases to trimming and J lost 3 bases, with 11 bases between them. Germline lookup yields CDR1 SEHNR and CDR2 FQNEAQ (reference sequence). The CDR3 loop reads CASSLAGFDYGYTF. CDR3 nucleotide sequence: TGTGCCAGCAGCTTGGCAGGGTTCGACTATGGCTACACCTTC. The whole variable domain, remainder taken from reference TRBV7-9 and TRBJ1-2, is DTGVSQNPRHKITKRGQNVTFRCDPISEHNRLYWYRQTLGQGPEFLTYFQNEAQLEKSRLLSDRFSAERPKGSFSTLEIQRTEQGDSAMYLCASSLAGFDYGYTFGSGTRLTVV.

The chain combines TRBV18 with TRBJ1-1; tentative D call: TRBD1 (6 bases). The germline V and J ends were trimmed by 4 bases and 1 base, with 13 bases remaining between them. The CDR3 loop spans 15 amino acids. Germline CDR1 and CDR2: KGHSH and LQKENI. This chain's CDR3 is CASSQTGTANTEAFF. CDR3 sequence (DNA): TGTGCCAGCTCACAAACAGGGACGGCGAACACTGAAGCTTTCTTT. The full variable domain, completed using reference TRBV18 and TRBJ1-1, is NAGVMQNPRHLVRRRGQEARLRCSPMKGHSHVYWYRQLPEEGLKFMVYLQKENIIDESGMPKERFSAEFPKEGPSILRIQQVVRGDSAAYFCASSQTGTANTEAFFGQGTRLTVV.

The chain couples TRBV19 to TRBJ1-1, with a tentative D call TRBD1 (5 bases). The V end lost 7 bases, the J end lost 4 bases, and 16 bases lay between the germline ends. Germline V gives CDR1 LNHDA, CDR2 SQIVND (reference sequence). CDR3 length equals 14 residues. This CDR3 is CASKIQVTGTEAFF. The CDR3 DNA is TGTGCCAGTAAGATACAGGTGACGGGCACTGAAGCTTTCTTT.

The J gene is TRBJ1-2, the V gene TRBV9, with 7 bases lining up with TRBD1. J lost 2 bases, V lost 3 bases, and 10 bases had no gene match. CDR1 SGDLS and CDR2 YYNGEE come from the germline V gene. The CDR3 covers 16 residues. The CDR3 DNA reads TGTGCCAGCAGCGGCACAACAGACAGGGCAAACTATGGCTACACCTTC. It translates to CASSGTTDRANYGYTF.

This chain uses TRBV4-3 with TRBJ2-4, with a possible D match to TRBD2 (7 bases). Germline lookup yields CDR1 LGHNA and CDR2 YSLEER. Between the trimmed V and J ends, which lost 1 base and 6 bases, there was a span of 19 bases. This CDR3 region has 17 residues. This CDR3 is CASSQGGGASGVNIQYF. The CDR3 nucleotides are TGCGCCAGCAGCCAAGGTGGGGGGGCCTCGGGGGTAAACATTCAGTACTTC.

This clone came up a few times. V usage is TRBV9 and J usage is TRBJ2-7, with D hard to call. Germline V lookup: CDR1 SGDLS, CDR2 YYNGEE. The CDR3 is 13 residues long. V shed 4 bases and J shed 2 bases, with 10 bases lying between them. The CDR3 loop reads CASSPSGPYEQYF. As DNA, the CDR3 is TGTGCCAGCAGCCCGAGTGGGCCCTACGAGCAGTACTTC. Combining the CDR3 with reference TRBV9 and TRBJ2-7 gives the whole variable domain DSGVTQTPKHLITATGQRVTLRCSPRSGDLSVYWYQQSLDQGLQFLIQYYNGEERAKGNILERFSAQQFPDLHSELNLSSLELGDSALYFCASSPSGPYEQYFGPGTRLTVT.

This sequence joins TRBV7-9 and TRBJ2-1; TRBD1 aligns across 8 bases. Per the germline V gene, CDR1 is SEHNR and CDR2 is FQNEAQ (reference sequence). V lost 5 bases, J lost 4 bases, and 7 bases stayed unmatched. This CDR3 spans 15 amino acids. CDR3 in amino acids: CASSPRQGKYNEQFF. The CDR3 coding sequence is TGTGCCAGCAGCCCCCGACAGGGGAAATACAATGAGCAGTTCTTC.

This chain joins TRBV7-2 and TRBJ1-5; D gene unclear. The germline gives CDR1 SGHTA, CDR2 FQGNSA. V lost 5 bases and J lost 3, with 17 bases in between. This CDR3 is built from 16 residues. The CDR3 region has the DNA TGTGCCAGCAGCCAATTTGGGGAGCTTATCAATCAGCCCCAGCATTTT. Its translation is CASSQFGELINQPQHF.

V and J are TRBV7-2 and TRBJ2-7; 7 nucleotides align to TRBD1. CDR1 and CDR2 (germline): SGHTA, FQGNSA. This CDR3 contains 13 residues. The J segment lost 5 bases and the V segment lost 6 bases, leaving 7 bases of the junction unmatched. For the CDR3, the DNA is TGTGCCAGCAGTTATGACAGGGATAACGAGCAGTACTTC. This encodes CASSYDRDNEQYF.

The chain recombines TRBV9 with TRBJ1-5, with no clear D. Germline lookup yields CDR1 SGDLS and CDR2 YYNGEE. This CDR3 spans 15 amino acids. V was pared by 0 bases and J by 5 bases, with 12 bases between. This CDR3 is CASSVGWAGDQPQHF. Here the CDR3 DNA reads TGTGCCAGCAGCGTAGGGTGGGCAGGTGATCAGCCCCAGCATTTT. Drawing the rest from reference TRBV9 and TRBJ1-5, the complete variable domain is DSGVTQTPKHLITATGQRVTLRCSPRSGDLSVYWYQQSLDQGLQFLIQYYNGEERAKGNILERFSAQQFPDLHSELNLSSLELGDSALYFCASSVGWAGDQPQHFGDGTRLSIL.